The 21 T cell receptor beta chains given below trace back to one sample, sequenced in a study of T cell repertoires in cytomegalovirus infection. MiXCR, applied by TCRdb to the reads, yields one record per CDR3 protein. The sample gives some 250,000 distinct CDR3 sequences, over 8% of which show up once; about 15% is in the top ten. The sequenced material came from PBMCs. The receptors originated from a human donor in good health (CMV status not recorded). Some clones in this sample may be carry-over from other donors' samples.

This clonotype has a handful of counts. The V and J genes are TRBV20-1 and TRBJ2-3; a weak D match, TRBD1 (5 bases). V was cut by 5 bases and J by 6 bases, with 21 bases left in between. CDR3 size: 15 residues. Germline CDR1 and CDR2: DFQATT and SNEGSKA (reference sequence). CDR3: CSARPDSLRGDTQYF. The CDR3 DNA sequence: TGCAGTGCTCGCCCCGACAGCCTGCGAGGTGATACGCAGTATTTT.

This clonotype came up a few times. The chain joins TRBV12-3 or TRBV12-4 to TRBJ2-1; 10 bases agree with TRBD2. The CDR3 sequence is 18 residues long. V trimming: 3 bases; J trimming: 4 bases; junction bases outside the gene matches: 12. This CDR3 is CASSLQRGGFSNYNEQFF. The DNA of the CDR3 is TGTGCCAGCAGTTTGCAGCGGGGGGGCTTTTCCAATTACAATGAGCAGTTCTTC.

This clonotype was seen many times. CDR3 nucleotides: TGTGCCACCCGAGGTTCTGGGGCCAACGTCCTGACTTTC. Amino acid sequence: CATRGSGANVLTF. The chain combines TRBV6-2 or TRBV6-3 with TRBJ2-6, with D unresolved. This CDR3 spans 13 amino acids. Germline CDR1 MNHEY, CDR2 SVGEGT. The V end was cut by 10 bases, the J end by 1 base, with 8 bases between.

This clonotype occurred many times. The chain uses TRBV7-2 and TRBJ1-6; D is ambiguous. V gave up 6 bases and J gave up 9 bases, with 6 bases separating them. Germline-derived CDR1 and CDR2 are SGHTA and FQGNSA. The CDR3 is 11 amino acids. CDR3 in amino acids: CASSSASPLHF. CDR3 nucleotide sequence: TGTGCCAGCAGTTCAGCTTCACCCCTCCACTTT.

In its sample, this clonotype was seen a few times. The rearrangement links TRBV6-1 to TRBJ2-5; D not resolved. Germline CDR1 reads MNHNS; CDR2 reads SASEGT. Deletions cut 6 bases from V and 3 bases from J, with 20 bases between. The CDR3 has 16 residues. The CDR3 loop is CASRKGSLARKETQYF. The CDR3 DNA reads as TGTGCCAGCAGAAAGGGATCTTTAGCCAGGAAAGAGACCCAGTACTTC.

The rearrangement joins TRBV5-1 to TRBJ2-1, with D possibly being TRBD2 (6 bases). Germline assignment: CDR1 SGHRS and CDR2 YFSETQ. V lost 3 bases, J lost 4 bases, and 11 bases lay in between. CDR3 length equals 14 residues. CDR3 sequence: CASSSRLVYNEQFF. In nucleotides, the CDR3 is TGCGCCAGCAGCTCGAGACTAGTTTACAATGAGCAGTTCTTC.

This clonotype was observed a few times. The chain carries TRBV5-1 and TRBJ1-6; D possibly corresponds to TRBD1 (6 bases). Germline CDR1 and CDR2: SGHRS and YFSETQ. Trimming left V 3 bases short and J 7 bases short, with 11 bases between. There are 14 residues in the CDR3. CDR3 sequence (DNA): TGCGCCAGCAGCTGGGGGCAGGAAAATTCACCCCTCCACTTT. It encodes CASSWGQENSPLHF.

This clonotype was recorded at least ten times. CDR3 nucleotide sequence: TGTGCCATCAGTGGGTCGACACGGACTAGCGGGGTAAGCTCCTACGAGCAGTACTTC. Translated, it gives CAISGSTRTSGVSSYEQYF. The V and J genes are TRBV10-3 and TRBJ2-7, with TRBD2 matching 12 bases. The V gene end was trimmed by 4 bases and the J gene end by 0 bases; junction bases not matched to a gene: 13. Germline V gives CDR1 ENHRY, CDR2 SYGVKD. This CDR3 is built from 19 residues.

There are many counts of this clonotype. CDR3 protein: CASSPSGNEQFF. CDR3 in DNA: TGTGCCAGCAGTCCTTCGGGCAATGAGCAGTTCTTC. The chain is built from TRBV6-2 or TRBV6-3 and TRBJ2-1; D unresolved. The CDR3 extends over 12 amino acids. From germline, CDR1 is MNHEY and CDR2 SVGEGT. V was clipped by 5 bases and J by 6 bases, with 8 bases between them.

This clonotype was found many times. The chain recombines TRBV7-8 with TRBJ1-2; D may be TRBD1 (6 bases). The V and J ends lost 1 base and 4 bases respectively, with 13 bases between them. This CDR3 has 15 amino acids. In germline, CDR1 is SGHVS, CDR2 FQNEAQ. The CDR3: CASSLGGGASYGYTF. CDR3 DNA: TGTGCCAGCAGCTTAGGAGGGGGGGCGAGCTATGGCTACACCTTC.

This clonotype was observed many times. This chain joins TRBV2 and TRBJ1-6; no clear D gene. CDR1 and CDR2 (germline): SNHLY, FYNNEI. CDR3 length: 13 amino acids. V shed 4 bases and J shed 7 bases, with 8 bases lying between them. CDR3 nucleotides: TGTGCCAGCAGTGTTACAGTCAATTCACCCCTCCACTTT. Translated, it gives CASSVTVNSPLHF.

The CDR3 region is CASSEVYSNQPQHF. The CDR3 DNA sequence: TGTGCCAGCAGTGAAGTGTATAGCAATCAGCCCCAGCATTTT. The chain has TRBV2 and TRBJ1-5; D gene unclear. V was cut by 1 base and J by 0 bases, with 4 bases left in between. In germline, CDR1 is SNHLY, CDR2 FYNNEI. The CDR3 totals 14 residues. The full variable domain, completed using reference TRBV2 and TRBJ1-5, is EPEVTQTPSHQVTQMGQEVILRCVPISNHLYFYWYRQILGQKVEFLVSFYNNEISEKSEIFDDQFSVERPDGSNFTLKIRSTKLEDSAMYFCASSEVYSNQPQHFGDGTRLSIL.

Only a few counts were recorded for this clonotype. V usage is TRBV19 and J usage is TRBJ1-6, with a weak D call TRBD1 (5 bases). Germline CDR1 and CDR2: LNHDA and SQIVND (reference sequence). V was clipped by 0 bases and J by 6 bases, with 9 bases between them. This CDR3 is built from 15 residues. The CDR3 here is CASSIDRGTNSPLHF. CDR3 sequence (DNA): TGTGCCAGTAGTATAGATCGGGGGACTAATTCACCCCTCCACTTT.

The chain links TRBV6-2 or TRBV6-3 to TRBJ2-5, with D maybe TRBD2 (5 bases). V dropped 4 bases and J dropped 5 bases, with 17 bases sitting between them. CDR3 length equals 15 residues. Germline values: CDR1 MNHEY, CDR2 SVGEGT. The CDR3 region has the DNA TGTGCCAGCAGTTCCTCCCGGGCCGGCGGGGAGACCCAGTACTTC. It codes for CASSSSRAGGETQYF.

In its sample, this clonotype was seen many times. The chain is built from TRBV18 and TRBJ2-1, with D uncertain. Trimming pared 6 bases from V and 7 bases from J, leaving 10 bases between. The CDR3 extends over 12 amino acids. CDR1 is KGHSH and CDR2 is LQKENI in the germline V gene. The CDR3 coding sequence is TGTGCCAGCTCTCGAAACCGGAATGAGCAGTTCTTC. This sequence encodes CASSRNRNEQFF.

This clonotype was seen repeatedly, ten times or more. The rearrangement links TRBV7-2 to TRBJ1-1; TRBD1 agrees at 7 bases. From germline, CDR1 is SGHTA and CDR2 FQGNSA. V lost 1 base, J lost 0 bases, and 5 bases stayed unmatched. The length of the CDR3 is 16 residues. This chain's CDR3 is CASSLGQGVMNTEAFF. The CDR3 coding sequence is TGTGCCAGCAGCTTAGGGCAGGGGGTCATGAACACTGAAGCTTTCTTT. The variable domain in full, with the rest retrieved from reference TRBV7-2 and TRBJ1-1, is GAGVSQSPSNKVTEKGKDVELRCDPISGHTALYWYRQSLGQGLEFLIYFQGNSAPDKSGLPSDRFSAERTGGSVSTLTIQRTQQEDSAVYLCASSLGQGVMNTEAFFGQGTRLTVV.

As regards this clonotype: One junction end disagrees with the germline gene, perhaps due to a read error. The CDR3 region has the DNA TGTGCCAACAGCCCAAGGGTGGGAACTAACTATGGCTACACCTTC. It codes for CANSPRVGTNYGYTF. The chain uses TRBV7-2 and TRBJ1-2; D not certain. CDR1 is SGHTA, CDR2 FQGNSA, per germline. The CDR3 has 15 residues. The complete variable domain, with remaining parts taken from reference TRBV7-2 and TRBJ1-2, reads GAGVSQSPSNKVTEKGKDVELRCDPISGHTALYWYRQSLGQGLEFLIYFQGNSAPDKSGLPSDRFSAERTGGSVSTLTIQRTQQEDSAVYLCANSPRVGTNYGYTFGSGTRLTVV.

This clonotype has just a few counts. J is TRBJ1-2 and V is TRBV7-2; a weak D match, TRBD1 (5 bases). Trimming removed 2 bases at V and 5 bases at J, with 12 bases between. Germline V gene sequence: CDR1 SGHTA, CDR2 FQGNSA. The CDR3 is 14 amino acids. The CDR3 region has the DNA TGTGCCAGCAGCTTACACGTCCAGGGATATGGCTACACCTTC. It is translated as CASSLHVQGYGYTF. Filled out from reference TRBV7-2 and TRBJ1-2, the complete variable domain reads GAGVSQSPSNKVTEKGKDVELRCDPISGHTALYWYRQSLGQGLEFLIYFQGNSAPDKSGLPSDRFSAERTGGSVSTLTIQRTQQEDSAVYLCASSLHVQGYGYTFGSGTRLTVV.

This clonotype was seen at least ten times. V usage is TRBV7-2 and J usage is TRBJ2-3; 14 nucleotides align to TRBD2. The trim removed 5 bases at V and 11 bases at J, leaving 6 bases unmatched. CDR1 and CDR2 (germline): SGHTA, FQGNSA. CDR3 length equals 14 residues. The CDR3 loop is CASSAGLAGGLQYF. CDR3 DNA: TGTGCCAGCAGCGCCGGACTAGCGGGGGGTTTGCAGTATTTT.

This clonotype was counted many times. This chain connects TRBV20-1 to TRBJ2-7; TRBD2 matches at 13 bases. Germline CDR1 is DFQATT and CDR2 is SNEGSKA (reference sequence). The length of the CDR3 is 14 residues. The J segment lost 3 bases and the V segment lost 2 bases, leaving 1 base of the junction unmatched. CDR3 DNA: TGCAGTGCTAGAAGGACTAGCGGGGGCTACGAGCAGTACTTC. Residues: CSARRTSGGYEQYF.

This clonotype appeared many times. V usage is TRBV7-2 and J usage is TRBJ1-5, with unresolved D. The CDR3 covers 15 residues. The ends were cut back, 1 base at V and 1 base at J, with 8 bases in the middle. CDR1 and CDR2 (germline): SGHTA, FQGNSA. DNA of the CDR3: TGTGCCAGCAGCTTAGATTGGGTCAGCAATCAGCCCCAGCATTTT. This gives the protein CASSLDWVSNQPQHF.